This passage covers 22 T cell receptor beta chains from one sample sequenced in a study of CD8+ T cells in alopecia areata. Reverse transcription of extracted RNA yielded cDNA, which provided the sequencing template. Method: immunoSEQ multiplex PCR; TCRdb's copy keeps in-frame clones and lacks some. The sample carries 170,000 or so clones, roughly 63% recorded once. Sequencing used CD4+ T cells sorted from blood, obtained at week 0. These receptors all stem from a human donor with alopecia areata.

The V gene is TRBV28, the J gene TRBJ1-2, with 11 bases fitting TRBD1. The germline gives CDR1 MDHEN, CDR2 SYDVKM. V gave up 6 bases and J gave up 8 bases; unmatched junction bases: 5. The CDR3 is 13 residues long. Here the CDR3 DNA reads TGTGCCAGCAGATCGGACAGGGGGCAAGGCTACACCTTC. Amino acid sequence: CASRSDRGQGYTF.

The chain recombines TRBV15 with TRBJ1-2; no reliable D call. This CDR3 region has 14 residues. Trimming stripped 0 bases from V and 7 bases from J, with 12 bases between. CDR1 and CDR2 (germline): LNHNV, YYDKDF (reference sequence). The CDR3 nucleotides are TGTGCCACCAGCAGAGACCAAGAGATCGGTGGCTACACCTTC. Its protein is CATSRDQEIGGYTF.

This clone has only a few counts. CDR3 sequence: CASSLSMDNEQYF. In nucleotides, the CDR3 is TGTGCCAGCAGCTTATCCATGGATAACGAGCAGTACTTC. The chain recombines TRBV11-1 with TRBJ2-7; D is ambiguous. V was clipped by 2 bases and J by 5 bases, with 10 bases between them. CDR3 length: 13 amino acids. From germline, CDR1 is SGHAT and CDR2 FQDESV (reference sequence).

The sample holds one count of this clone. V usage is TRBV14 and J usage is TRBJ1-2, with 7 nucleotides matching TRBD1. J lost 3 bases, V lost 4 bases, and 8 bases had no gene match. Per the germline V gene, CDR1 is SGHDN and CDR2 is FVKESK. The CDR3 is 15 amino acids. The CDR3 sequence: CASSPPTGSDYGYTF. The CDR3 coding sequence is TGTGCCAGCAGCCCACCGACAGGGTCGGACTATGGCTACACCTTC.

CDR3 sequence (DNA): TGTGCCAGCAGCTTAGTAAAAGGGGCTGAAGCTTTCTTT. It yields the protein CASSLVKGAEAFF. This chain uses TRBV11-2 with TRBJ1-1; weak D call: TRBD1 (5 bases). The CDR3 runs 13 residues. Per the germline V gene, CDR1 is SGHAT and CDR2 is FQNNGV. Trimming shortened V by 1 base and J by 6 bases, and 9 bases separated the two germline ends.

The chain combines TRBV4-3 with TRBJ2-5, with 8 positions matching TRBD2. V lost 0 bases and J lost 1; bases outside the gene matches: 10. This CDR3 is built from 18 residues. Germline V gene lookup returns CDR1 LGHNA and CDR2 YSLEER. The CDR3 DNA reads TGCGCCAGCAGCCAAGATTTCGCCAGCGGGGGATTCCAAGAGACCCAGTACTTC. Encoded protein: CASSQDFASGGFQETQYF.

The chain uses TRBV6-5 and TRBJ2-3; the match to TRBD2 covers 14 bases. Trimming cost V 5 bases and J 6 bases; bases outside gene matches: 4. Germline CDR1 MNHEY, CDR2 SVGAGI. The CDR3 totals 15 residues. CDR3 sequence: CASSPTSGGADTQYF. The CDR3 DNA reads TGTGCCAGCAGTCCGACTAGCGGGGGGGCGGATACGCAGTATTTT.

The CDR3 DNA sequence: TGTGCCTGGAAGCTTAGCTATAGTGAGCAGTTCTTC. This codes for CAWKLSYSEQFF. The V and J genes are TRBV30 and TRBJ2-1; D gene unclear. The V gene lost 4 bases and the J gene lost 9 bases, with 13 bases spanning the gap. There are 12 residues in the CDR3. The germline CDR1 and CDR2 sequences are GTSNPN and SVGIG (reference sequence).

The chain is built from TRBV9 and TRBJ2-1, with a possible D match to TRBD2 (5 bases). CDR1 is SGDLS, CDR2 YYNGEE, per germline. The CDR3 totals 13 residues. Trimming took off 4 bases at V and 9 bases at J, with 14 bases between the two ends. The CDR3, as DNA: TGTGCCAGCAGCCCACTGGCTAGCAGTGAGCAGTTCTTC. It codes for CASSPLASSEQFF.

The chain recombines TRBV10-3 with TRBJ1-1; D is unresolved. Trimming shortened V by 8 bases and J by 0 bases, and 10 bases separated the two germline ends. Germline V CDR1 and CDR2: ENHRY, SYGVKD. The CDR3 spans 13 residues. DNA for the CDR3: TGTGCCATCCAACTACAGATGAACACTGAAGCTTTCTTT. It codes for CAIQLQMNTEAFF.

The V gene is TRBV7-3, the J gene TRBJ2-2, with a possible D match to TRBD2 (6 bases). This CDR3 spans 14 amino acids. Germline CDR1 and CDR2: SGHTA and FQGTGA. Trimming removed 4 bases from V and 4 bases from J, with 10 bases in between. This CDR3 is CASSSGLATGELFF. The CDR3 nucleotides are TGTGCCAGCAGCTCGGGACTGGCCACCGGGGAGCTGTTTTTT.

The chain is built from TRBV7-9 and TRBJ2-7; the D gene is possibly TRBD1 (6 bases). With 4 bases removed from V and 0 bases from J, the gap between germline ends came to 10 bases. The CDR3 runs to 14 residues. The germline CDR1 and CDR2 sequences are SEHNR and FQNEAQ (reference sequence). CDR3 DNA: TGTGCCAGCAGCTCGGTGGGGGCCTCCTACGAGCAGTACTTC. This translates into CASSSVGASYEQYF.

This chain uses TRBV6-4 with TRBJ1-6; D remains unclear. V lost 0 bases and J lost 7, with 4 bases in between. CDR1 is MRHNA and CDR2 is SNTAGT in the germline V gene. The CDR3 extends over 13 amino acids. CDR3 in amino acids: CASSDSGNSPLHF. CDR3 bases: TGTGCCAGCAGTGACTCGGGGAATTCACCCCTCCACTTT.

The chain recombines TRBV7-8 with TRBJ2-1; weak D call: TRBD1 (6 bases). This CDR3 has 13 residues. The germline CDR1 and CDR2 sequences are SGHVS and FQNEAQ. V lost 7 bases and J lost 7, with 14 bases in between. For the CDR3, the DNA is TGTGCCAGCACCCTAGGGGGAAGGAATGAGCAGTTCTTC. Protein product: CASTLGGRNEQFF. Based on the CDR3 plus reference TRBV7-8 and TRBJ2-1, the full variable domain is GAGVSQSPRYKVAKRGQDVALRCDPISGHVSLFWYQQALGQGPEFLTYFQNEAQLDKSGLPSDRFFAERPEGSVSTLKIQRTQQEDSAVYLCASTLGGRNEQFFGPGTRLTVL.

The gene calls are TRBV29-1 and TRBJ1-1; D not resolved. Germline CDR1 SQVTM, CDR2 ANQGSEA. V lost 4 bases, J lost 4 bases, and 7 bases lay in between. CDR3 length: 11 residues. The CDR3 loop reads CSVVSGTEAFF. In DNA, the CDR3 is TGCAGCGTTGTTTCCGGCACTGAAGCTTTCTTT.

J is TRBJ2-1 and V is TRBV7-3; D is uncertain. The V gene's germline CDR1 is SGHTA and CDR2 FQGTGA. V was trimmed by 5 bases and J by 9 bases, leaving 17 bases between them. The CDR3 is made up of 14 amino acids. The CDR3 loop is CASSKLSKGGEQFF. Written as DNA, the CDR3 is TGTGCCAGCAGCAAACTTAGCAAGGGTGGTGAGCAGTTCTTC.

The chain links TRBV5-4 to TRBJ2-2; no reliable D call. The V gene lost 3 bases and the J gene lost 5 bases, with 20 bases spanning the gap. The CDR3 spans 17 residues. Per germline, CDR1 SGHNT and CDR2 YYREEE (reference sequence). CDR3 sequence (DNA): TGTGCCAGCAGCTCCGAGCCAGACATACAGCTAACCGGGGAGCTGTTTTTT. Amino acid sequence: CASSSEPDIQLTGELFF.

This clone has a handful of counts. The chain links TRBV15 to TRBJ2-5; D not resolved. The CDR3 extends over 13 amino acids. CDR1 and CDR2 from the germline V gene are LNHNV and YYDKDF (reference sequence). V gave up 1 base and J gave up 5 bases, with 8 bases separating them. CDR3: CATSRGRTETQYF. In DNA, the CDR3 is TGTGCCACCAGCAGAGGCCGGACGGAGACCCAGTACTTC.

The V call is TRBV7-2, the J call TRBJ1-2; D is possibly TRBD1 (5 bases). V was shortened by 7 bases and J by 1 base, with 16 bases between the two germline ends. This CDR3 has 15 amino acids. CDR1 is SGHTA, CDR2 FQGNSA, per germline. The CDR3 DNA reads as TGTGCCAGCACAACTCCGGGGCCTCATAACTATGGCTACACCTTC. This sequence encodes CASTTPGPHNYGYTF. Full variable domain (missing parts from reference TRBV7-2 and TRBJ1-2): GAGVSQSPSNKVTEKGKDVELRCDPISGHTALYWYRQSLGQGLEFLIYFQGNSAPDKSGLPSDRFSAERTGGSVSTLTIQRTQQEDSAVYLCASTTPGPHNYGYTFGSGTRLTVV.

The CDR3, as DNA: TGTGCCAGCACCGAATCCATCAGGGTCCCTAGCACAGATACGCAGTATTTT. Protein product: CASTESIRVPSTDTQYF. The V gene is TRBV5-6, the J gene TRBJ2-3, with D maybe TRBD1 (5 bases). Germline V lookup: CDR1 SGHDT, CDR2 YYEEEE. The germline V and J ends were trimmed by 6 bases and 0 bases, with 20 bases remaining between them. This CDR3 is 17 amino acids long.

The V call is TRBV5-6, the J call TRBJ2-3; D uncertain. Germline V gene data show CDR1 as SGHDT and CDR2 as YYEEEE. Trimming stripped 1 base from V and 2 bases from J, with 11 bases between. This CDR3 has 15 residues. CDR3 protein: CASSLSNYYTDTQYF. The CDR3 DNA sequence: TGTGCCAGCAGCTTGAGTAACTACTACACAGATACGCAGTATTTT.

The chain links TRBV2 to TRBJ2-1, with TRBD2 identical over 11 bases. Germline V gives CDR1 SNHLY, CDR2 FYNNEI. The CDR3 extends over 21 amino acids. V lost 7 bases and J lost 0; bases outside the gene matches: 20. CDR3 amino acids: CASKWGIPLAGAYNSYNEQFF. In nucleotides, the CDR3 is TGTGCCAGCAAGTGGGGAATCCCACTAGCGGGGGCCTATAACTCCTACAATGAGCAGTTCTTC.